This T cell receptor beta chain was sequenced in a study of regulatory T cells in long-lasting Graves disease. About the research overall: Recently diagnosed Graves' patients had received antithyroid drugs for under 3 months.

Notes on the study in general: Favored gene segments in persistent disease were TRBV28, TRBJ1-2 and TRBJ2-5.

Library construction for TCR beta used iRepertoire HTBI primers and Arm-PCR of CDR3 regions. Each CDR3 protein is one row after TCRdb ran MiXCR on the multiplex PCR reads. The sample has hundreds of thousands of distinct CDR3 sequences, more than 15% seen once; the top ten hold 35% to 45%. A word on this clonotype: What it binds is not known. This may be a read error: a much more frequent sequence differs by one nucleotide.

The sample's time point: newly diagnosed GD, antithyroid drugs for less than 3 months. TCR sequences were obtained from RNA taken from PBMCs. Guidelines of the American Thyroid Association were used to diagnose Graves' disease. From each patient, 8 to 10 milliliters of peripheral blood was drawn and collected into an EDTA anticoagulant tube. Germline trimming cut 4 bases from V and 4 bases from J; bases unmatched to any gene: 3. The germline gives CDR1 SNHLY, CDR2 FYNNEI. The CDR3 is 15 residues long. The source is a female donor with Graves disease. The chain recombines TRBV2 with TRBJ2-7; TRBD2 matches at 14 bases. Sequencing used peripheral blood mononuclear cells (PBMCs), obtained at new diagnosis, from a patient treated with antithyroid drugs. The CDR3 is CASSAGLAGVYEQYF. As DNA, the CDR3 is TGTGCCAGCAGTGCGGGACTAGCGGGAGTTTACGAGCAGTACTTC.